This T cell receptor (beta chain) originates from a study of CD8 T cells in Susac syndrome. In the study overall: Each patient with Susac syndrome, at the time of blood draw, was therapy-naive, on corticosteroids, or on intravenous immunoglobulin alone.

Sequencing targeted TCR beta in blood CD8+ and CD4+ T cells. Negative magnetic isolation gave CD8+ and CD4+ cells; FACS enriched CD8+ TEMRA. After extraction with the RNeasy kit, roughly 0.5 to 1 ug of the RNA was reverse transcribed using random hexamers. Amplification of TCR beta CDR3 spanned 54 Vbeta and 13 Jbeta via immunoSEQ multiplex PCR. MiXCR, applied by TCRdb to the immunoSEQ multiplex PCR reads, yields one record per CDR3 protein. The profile covers just over 150,000 distinct CDR3 sequences, with approximately 96% appearing a single time and 0.15% to 0.2% taken by the ten largest. In its sample, this clonotype was seen once. Material for sequencing was CD4+ T cells from PBMCs. The TCR sequence derives from a human donor with Susac syndrome.

CDR3: CASKGGQQETQYF. The CDR3 region has the DNA TGTGCCAGCAAGGGAGGACAGCAAGAGACCCAGTACTTC. The J gene is TRBJ2-5, the V gene TRBV2; the D call may be TRBD1 or TRBD2 (6 bases each). The CDR3 totals 13 residues. CDR1 SNHLY and CDR2 FYNNEI come from the germline V gene. V lost 7 bases and J 2 bases, leaving 11 bases between the germline ends.